This T cell receptor beta chain comes out of a study of PD-L1 blockade in urothelial cancer. Time point noted: pretreatment peripheral blood. Generated by immunoSEQ multiplex PCR, the TCRdb table keeps only in-frame clones and is missing some. Of 98,000 or so clones listed, 90% are singletons. This clone appeared once. Germline loops: CDR1 SNHLY, CDR2 FYNNEI. Trimming took off 7 bases at V and 2 bases at J, with 13 bases between the two ends. The CDR3 has 14 residues. Material: PBMCs, obtained around atezolizumab (anti-PD-L1) treatment. The source is a man aged 55 to 70 with urothelial cancer. The chain is built from TRBV2 and TRBJ2-3, with a weak D call TRBD1 (6 bases). CDR3 in amino acids: CASMGAGHTDTQYF. CDR3 bases: TGTGCCAGCATGGGGGCAGGGCACACAGATACGCAGTATTTT.